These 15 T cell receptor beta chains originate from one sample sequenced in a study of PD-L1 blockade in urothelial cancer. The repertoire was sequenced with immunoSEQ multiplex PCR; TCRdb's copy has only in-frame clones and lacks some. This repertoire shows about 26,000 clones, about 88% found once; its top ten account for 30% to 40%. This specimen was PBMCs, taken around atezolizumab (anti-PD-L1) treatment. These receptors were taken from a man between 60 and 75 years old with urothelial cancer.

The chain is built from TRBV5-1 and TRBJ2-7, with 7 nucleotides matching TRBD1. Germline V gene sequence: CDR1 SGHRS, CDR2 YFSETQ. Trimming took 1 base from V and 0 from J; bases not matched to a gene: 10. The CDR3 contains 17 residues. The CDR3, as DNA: TGCGCCAGCAGCTTGAGAGGTTTGGCAGGGGGCTCCTACGAGCAGTACTTC. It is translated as CASSLRGLAGGSYEQYF.

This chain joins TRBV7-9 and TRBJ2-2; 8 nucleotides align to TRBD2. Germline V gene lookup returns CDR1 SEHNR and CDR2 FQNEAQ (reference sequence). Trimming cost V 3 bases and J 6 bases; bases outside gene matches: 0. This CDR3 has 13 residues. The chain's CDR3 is CASSFGGAGELFF. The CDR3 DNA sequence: TGTGCCAGCAGCTTCGGGGGGGCCGGGGAGCTGTTTTTT.

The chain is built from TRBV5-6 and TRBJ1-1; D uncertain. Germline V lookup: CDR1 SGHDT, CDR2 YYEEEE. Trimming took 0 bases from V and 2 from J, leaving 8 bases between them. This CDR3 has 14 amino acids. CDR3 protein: CASSLDRVNTEAFF. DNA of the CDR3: TGTGCCAGCAGCTTGGACAGAGTAAACACTGAAGCTTTCTTT.

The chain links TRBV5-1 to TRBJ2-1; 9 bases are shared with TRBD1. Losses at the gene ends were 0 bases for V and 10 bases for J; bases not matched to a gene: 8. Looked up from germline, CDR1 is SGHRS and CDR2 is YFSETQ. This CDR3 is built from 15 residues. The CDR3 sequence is CASSLAGQGFLEQFF. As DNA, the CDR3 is TGCGCCAGCAGCTTGGCGGGACAGGGATTTTTGGAGCAGTTCTTC.

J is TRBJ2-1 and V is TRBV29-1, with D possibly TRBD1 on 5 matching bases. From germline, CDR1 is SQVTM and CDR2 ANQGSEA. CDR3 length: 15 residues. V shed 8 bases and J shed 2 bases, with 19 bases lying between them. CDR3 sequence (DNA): TGCAGCACTGAGTGGGGCACGTCTACCTACAATGAGCAGTTCTTC. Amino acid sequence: CSTEWGTSTYNEQFF.

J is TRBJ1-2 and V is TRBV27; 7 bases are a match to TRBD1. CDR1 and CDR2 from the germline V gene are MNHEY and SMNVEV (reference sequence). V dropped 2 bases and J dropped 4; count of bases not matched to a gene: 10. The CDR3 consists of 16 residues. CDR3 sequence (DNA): TGTGCCAGCAGTTTACTCATCACAGGGGATCCCTATGGCTACACCTTC. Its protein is CASSLLITGDPYGYTF.

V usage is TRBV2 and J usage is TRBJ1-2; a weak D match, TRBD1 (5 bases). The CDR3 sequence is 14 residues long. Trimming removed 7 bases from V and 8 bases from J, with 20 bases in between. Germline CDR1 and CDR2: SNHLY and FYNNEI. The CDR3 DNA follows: TGTGCCAGCAACCTAAATCGGGGGATTGGCGGCTACACCTTC. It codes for CASNLNRGIGGYTF.

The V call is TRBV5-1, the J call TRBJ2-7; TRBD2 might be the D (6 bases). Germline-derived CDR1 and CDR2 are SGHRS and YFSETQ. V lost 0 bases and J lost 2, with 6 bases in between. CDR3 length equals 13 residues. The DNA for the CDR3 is TGCGCCAGCAGCTTGGGCGGGACCTACGAGCAGTACTTC. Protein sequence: CASSLGGTYEQYF.

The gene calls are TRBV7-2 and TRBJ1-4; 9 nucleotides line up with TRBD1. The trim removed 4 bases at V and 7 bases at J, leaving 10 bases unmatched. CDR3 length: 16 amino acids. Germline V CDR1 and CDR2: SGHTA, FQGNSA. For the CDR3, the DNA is TGTGCCAGCAGCTCAGGACCGACAGGGGGAGGTGAAAAACTGTTTTTT. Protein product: CASSSGPTGGGEKLFF.

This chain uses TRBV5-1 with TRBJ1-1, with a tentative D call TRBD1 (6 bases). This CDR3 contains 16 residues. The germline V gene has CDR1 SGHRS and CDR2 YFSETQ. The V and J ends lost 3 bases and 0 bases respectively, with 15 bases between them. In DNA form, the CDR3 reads TGCGCCAGCAGCTCTACCTGGGGACATCTGAACACTGAAGCTTTCTTT. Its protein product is CASSSTWGHLNTEAFF.

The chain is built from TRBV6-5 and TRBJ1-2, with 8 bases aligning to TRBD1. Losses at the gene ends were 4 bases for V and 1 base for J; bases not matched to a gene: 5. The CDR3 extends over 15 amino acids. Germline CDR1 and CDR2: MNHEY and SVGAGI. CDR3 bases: TGTGCCAGCAGTTCACAGGGGGGGTATAACTATGGCTACACCTTC. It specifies CASSSQGGYNYGYTF.

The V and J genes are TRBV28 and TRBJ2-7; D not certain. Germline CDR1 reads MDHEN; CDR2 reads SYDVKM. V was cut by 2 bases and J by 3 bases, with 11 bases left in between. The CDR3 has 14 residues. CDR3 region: CASSLVQKFYEQYF. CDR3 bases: TGTGCCAGCAGTTTAGTACAGAAATTCTACGAGCAGTACTTC.

The CDR3 nucleotides read TGTGCCAGCAGCCAGGACAGGGCCACTGAAGCTTTCTTT. Translated: CASSQDRATEAFF. The rearrangement uses TRBV14 and TRBJ1-1, with TRBD1 matching over 8 bases. Looked up from germline, CDR1 is SGHDN and CDR2 is FVKESK. CDR3 length: 13 amino acids. Trimming removed 3 bases from V and 4 bases from J; junction bases left unmatched: 1.

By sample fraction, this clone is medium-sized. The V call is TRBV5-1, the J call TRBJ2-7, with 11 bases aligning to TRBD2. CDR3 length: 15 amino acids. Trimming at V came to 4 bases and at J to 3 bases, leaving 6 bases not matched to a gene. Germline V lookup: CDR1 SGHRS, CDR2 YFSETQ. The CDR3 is CASSPRLAGSYEQYF. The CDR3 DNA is TGCGCCAGCAGCCCGCGACTAGCGGGGAGCTACGAGCAGTACTTC. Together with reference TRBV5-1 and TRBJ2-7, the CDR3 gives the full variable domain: KAGVTQTPRYLIKTRGQQVTLSCSPISGHRSVSWYQQTPGQGLQFLFEYFSETQRNKGNFPGRFSGRQFSNSRSEMNVSTLELGDSALYLCASSPRLAGSYEQYFGPGTRLTVT.

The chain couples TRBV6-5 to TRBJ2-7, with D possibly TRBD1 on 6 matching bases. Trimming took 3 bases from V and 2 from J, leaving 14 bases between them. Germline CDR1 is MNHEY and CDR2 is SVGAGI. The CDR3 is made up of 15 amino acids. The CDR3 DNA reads TGTGCCAGCAGTTATGATGGGACACCCCCCTACGAGCAGTACTTC. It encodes CASSYDGTPPYEQYF.